The following is a TCR beta chain sequence with its context. Antigen specificity is unknown. TCRdb re-called the RT-PCR reads through MiXCR, storing one row per CDR3 protein. The sample lists 710,000 or so distinct CDR3 sequences; about 15% were seen once. The sample is drawn from a study of response to subunit inactivated influenza vaccine. Study-level findings and limits: That few new T cells are recruited by each seasonal influenza vaccination was the authors' suggestion.

The clonotype comes from a man aged 45-60 years who received an inactivated influenza vaccine. The source was PBMCs from blood, collected 11 to 12 days after vaccination.

For the CDR3, the DNA is TGTGCCAGCAGCTTAGTCGGCCTAGCGGGTTCCTCTGGGGCCAACGTCCTGACTTTC. Protein sequence: CASSLVGLAGSSGANVLTF. The gene calls are TRBV11-1 and TRBJ2-6; 8 bases fit TRBD2. The CDR3 is 19 residues long. Per germline, CDR1 SGHAT and CDR2 FQDESV (reference sequence). With 1 base clipped from V and 0 bases from J, the junction kept 8 bases outside the gene matches.